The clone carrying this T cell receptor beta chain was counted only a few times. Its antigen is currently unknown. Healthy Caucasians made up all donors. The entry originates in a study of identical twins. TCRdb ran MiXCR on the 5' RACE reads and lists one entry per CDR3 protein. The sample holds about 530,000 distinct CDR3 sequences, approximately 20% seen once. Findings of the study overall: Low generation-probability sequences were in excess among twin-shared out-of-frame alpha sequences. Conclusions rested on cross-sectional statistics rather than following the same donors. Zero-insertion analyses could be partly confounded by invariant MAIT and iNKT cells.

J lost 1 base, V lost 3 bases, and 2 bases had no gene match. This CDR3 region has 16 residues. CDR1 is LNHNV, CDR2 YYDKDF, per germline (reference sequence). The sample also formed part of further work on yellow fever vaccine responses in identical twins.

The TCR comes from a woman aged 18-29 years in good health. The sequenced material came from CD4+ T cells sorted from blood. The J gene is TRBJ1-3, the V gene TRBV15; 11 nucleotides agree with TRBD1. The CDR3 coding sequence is TGTGCCACCAGCAGGGGGACAGGGGGATCTGGAAACACCATATATTTT. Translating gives CATSRGTGGSGNTIYF.